This entry features one TCR beta chain sequence. Its antigen specificity is not known. Base qualities are not recorded, but no much larger clone differs from it by a single base. Participants in the prospective study were aged roughly 18 to 95 years, lived in more than 20 United States geographic areas, and enrolled through a virtual design. In the prospective study, participants were assigned to cohorts based on the clinical history participants reported in a screening survey and a study questionnaire. For ImmuneRACE Cohort 3, a participant was defined as recovered based on two consecutive negative NP/OP PCR tests, clearance by a healthcare professional, or resolution of symptoms. Mobile phlebotomists in the prospective study collected whole blood, serum and a nasopharyngeal or oropharyngeal swab from every participant. Prospective study participants could optionally give additional blood draws and questionnaires over a roughly 2-month period. Blood samples from the prospective study were shipped frozen or at room temperature prior to DNA extraction.

CDR1 is given as KGHSH and CDR2 as LQKENI, both from the germline V gene. For this chain, trimming is 4 bases at the V end and 0 bases at the J end, and the number of junction bases without a gene match is 13. From cysteine to phenylalanine, the CDR3 is 18 amino acids long. Only CDR3 DNA remains: 54 bases, in frame from the first base. This entry belongs to a study of blood T cell repertoires in COVID-19 (dated by TCRdb to about 2020). A note on the overall study: The collaborator samples originated in the United States, Italy and Spain and spanned the acute and convalescent phases of COVID-19. Where available, HLA class I and class II types were taken from metadata supplied by the sample provider and were not determined by assay-based typing. Nearly every sample came with metadata listing a de-identified subject ID, COVID-19 status, age in years and sex. Deeply sampled blood TCRbeta repertoires from subjects exposed to, actively infected with, or recovered from COVID-19 were included in the dataset. The prospective study material was composed of cDNA or gDNA derived from T cells, B-cell-depleted T cells, or PBMCs. A freely available public database, intended as a resource for researchers studying the immune response to SARS-CoV-2, is where the repertoires were released. The samples were drawn from two sources: the first 160 participants of the ongoing ImmuneRACE study, and 1,200 or so subjects contributed by 6 global collaborators. The full study reports these points: The amount of clinical and demographic metadata varied by source and participant and was provided uncurated.

The immunoSEQ Assay, a bias-controlled multiplex PCR, was used to amplify TCRbeta CDR3 regions from genomic DNA. Per the original workflow: Nucleated cell counts per sample were estimated from amplification of reference gene primers within the assay. Sequence reads were collapsed and filtered to measure the absolute abundance of every unique TCRbeta CDR3 rearrangement. For each sample, productive Simpson clonality was calculated as the square root of Simpson's diversity index across productive rearrangements. TCRdb provides this immuneACCESS table in a form limited to in-frame rearrangements. Some clones are lacking; in checked studies, under half of them reflect an unresolved V gene, and why the rest are absent is not known. The DNA was the basis for D and trimming; V, J and clone size are from that table. The sample table records fewer than 400,000 clones; 89% of these occur just once. About 1.8% of the sample is in the top ten clones.

The chain employs TRBV18 and TRBJ1-2; 8 of the junction bases match TRBD1. Sequenced material: PBMCs or T cells enriched from blood (not recorded which). The sequence came from a woman in her twenties or thirties who had recovered from COVID-19. CDR3 sequence: CASSLTGGYGSSNYGYTF. The DNA sequence follows: TGTGCCAGCTCACTCACAGGGGGGTATGGCAGTTCTAACTATGGCTACACCTTC.